Below are 5 T cell receptor beta chains sequenced from a single sample in a study of a mutant IDH1 vaccine in newly diagnosed glioma (dated by TCRdb to the early 2020s). Their target antigens are unknown. The time point label of this sample denotes: week 35, safety follow-up. Each vaccine dose was 300 ug of a 20-mer mutant IDH1 peptide in Montanide, given subcutaneously with topical imiquimod. Library preparation used the immunoSEQ multiplex PCR assay. This is the immuneACCESS table as TCRdb keeps it, with only in-frame sequences that have V and J called. A part of the clones is gone; compared with another copy, unresolved V genes explain less than half, and the rest is unexplained. For this sample the table gives some 48,000 clones, of which about three quarters were detected only once. The top ten clones comprise approximately 12% of the sample. The material was PBMCs, obtained from a glioma patient whose treatment included an IDH1 peptide vaccine. The origin of the receptors is a man aged 35 to 55 with glioma.

The chain recombines TRBV19 with TRBJ1-2; D unresolved. The V end was cut by 7 bases, the J end by 2 bases, with 8 bases between. Germline CDR1 LNHDA, CDR2 SQIVND (reference sequence). The CDR3 sequence is 12 residues long. The CDR3 DNA sequence: TGTGCCAGTAACGAACCCAACTATGGCTACACCTTC. Protein: CASNEPNYGYTF.

The chain is built from TRBV7-2 and TRBJ2-6; D is ambiguous. The germline V and J ends were trimmed by 2 bases and 0 bases, with 8 bases remaining between them. Germline CDR1 SGHTA, CDR2 FQGNSA. The length of the CDR3 is 16 residues. CDR3 nucleotide sequence: TGTGCCAGCAGCTTAAGCTCTTCCTCTGGGGCCAACGTCCTGACTTTC. It specifies CASSLSSSSGANVLTF.

The chain combines TRBV15 with TRBJ1-3; 7 bases are shared with TRBD1. The CDR3 runs 16 residues. V lost 1 base, J lost 3 bases, and 6 bases stayed unmatched. Germline CDR1 LNHNV, CDR2 YYDKDF (reference sequence). The CDR3 sequence: CATSRGAGGFGNTIYF. In DNA, the CDR3 is TGTGCCACCAGCAGAGGGGCAGGGGGATTTGGAAACACCATATATTTT.

The V call is TRBV6-6, the J call TRBJ1-1; a possible D gene is TRBD1 (6 bases). Germline loops: CDR1 MNHNY, CDR2 SVGAGI (reference sequence). The CDR3 covers 13 residues. V lost 1 base and J 5 bases, leaving 8 bases between the germline ends. In nucleotides, the CDR3 is TGTGCCAGCAGTTACTTCCAGGGGACTGAAGCTTTCTTT. It yields the protein CASSYFQGTEAFF.

The CDR3 DNA is TGTGCCAGTAGTATTGGCCTAGCGGGCACCTACGAGCAGTACGTC. Translated, it gives CASSIGLAGTYEQYV. The V call is TRBV19, the J call TRBJ2-7; TRBD2 matches at 8 bases. Germline V gives CDR1 LNHDA, CDR2 SQIVND (reference sequence). The CDR3 covers 15 residues. Trimming removed 3 bases from V and 2 bases from J; junction bases left unmatched: 6.